The 2 T cell receptor beta chains below come from one sample, sequenced in a study of blood T cell repertoires in COVID-19. Sequencing was performed with immunoSEQ multiplex PCR; in TCRdb, only in-frame clones are kept and a portion is missing. The table has 150,000 or so clones, roughly four fifths seen once. The sequenced sample was peripheral blood. These receptors all come from a man at least 80 years old with acute or convalescent COVID-19.

This chain joins TRBV3-1 (or the pseudogene TRBV3-2) and TRBJ2-1; 7 bases match TRBD1. V was pared by 2 bases and J by 9 bases, with 4 bases of the junction left unmatched. CDR3 length: 13 amino acids. CDR1 LGHDT and CDR2 YNNKEL come from the germline V gene (reference sequence). CDR3 amino acids: CASSQRAGGEQFF. CDR3 in DNA: TGTGCCAGCAGCCAAAGAGCAGGGGGTGAGCAGTTCTTC.

This rearrangement joins TRBV6-2 or TRBV6-3 to TRBJ1-6, with 7 bases fitting TRBD1. V lost 5 bases and J lost 5; bases outside the gene matches: 3. CDR3 size: 14 residues. Germline loops: CDR1 MNHEY, CDR2 SVGEGT. The CDR3: CASSPTGNNSPLHF. CDR3 nucleotide sequence: TGTGCCAGCAGTCCGACAGGGAATAATTCACCCCTCCACTTT.